The rows below give T cell receptor beta chains drawn from one sample of a study of liver allograft versus peripheral blood T cells. Each CDR3 protein is one row after TCRdb ran MiXCR on the reads. The top ten clones hold about 1.8% of a sample with some 10,000 distinct CDR3 sequences, 15% to 20% of them seen once. The source of these receptors is a human patient who had a liver transplant. Some T cells may have originated in the graft donor. The CDR3 runs from the conserved cysteine through the conserved F or W. D genes are given only for firm matches. Clone size is not always given. Where it is, it says once, few, many or a class for expanded clones.

J gene	V gene	D gene	clone size	CDR3 DNA	CDR3 protein
TRBJ2-7	TRBV6-1	TRBD2	medium-sized	TGTGCCAGCAGTCGAGGTCCTAGCGGGGGTAGCTACGAGCAGTACTTC	CASSRGPSGGSYEQYF
TRBJ2-1	TRBV20-1	TRBD2	.	TGCAGTGCTAGAGTCTCCGGGACTACCTACAATGAGCAGTTCTTC	CSARVSGTTYNEQFF
TRBJ2-1	TRBV6-6	TRBD2	medium-sized	TGTGCCAGCATTCCGAATAACCGGGGGGGCCTAGGGGATCGTGAGCAGTTCTTC	CASIPNNRGGLGDREQFF
TRBJ1-6	TRBV30	.	.	TGTGCCTGGAGACAGGGCGAAGGTTCACCCCTCCACTTT	CAWRQGEGSPLHF
TRBJ2-7	TRBV6-1	.	.	TGTGCCAGCAGTGAGGCCGGCAGGGGATCCTACGAGCAGTACTTC	CASSEAGRGSYEQYF
TRBJ1-5	TRBV19	TRBD1	few	TGTGCCAGTAGTAAGGGGACAGGCCTCAGGGAGCCCCAGCATTTT	CASSKGTGLREPQHF
TRBJ2-1	TRBV18	TRBD2	medium-sized	TGTGCCAGCTCACCACTCAGGAGCGGGGTAGTCTCCAATGAGCAGTTCTTC	CASSPLRSGVVSNEQFF
TRBJ2-3	TRBV28	.	.	TGTGCCAGCAGTCTCTTCAGAGATACGCAGTATTTT	CASSLFRDTQYF
TRBJ1-1	TRBV7-9	TRBD1	.	TGTGCCAGCAGCTTCTGGACAGGAACGCCTGAAGCTTTCTTT	CASSFWTGTPEAFF
TRBJ2-1	TRBV7-9	.	many	TGTGCCAGCAGCCCACGGACAGATTACAATGAGCAGTTCTTC	CASSPRTDYNEQFF